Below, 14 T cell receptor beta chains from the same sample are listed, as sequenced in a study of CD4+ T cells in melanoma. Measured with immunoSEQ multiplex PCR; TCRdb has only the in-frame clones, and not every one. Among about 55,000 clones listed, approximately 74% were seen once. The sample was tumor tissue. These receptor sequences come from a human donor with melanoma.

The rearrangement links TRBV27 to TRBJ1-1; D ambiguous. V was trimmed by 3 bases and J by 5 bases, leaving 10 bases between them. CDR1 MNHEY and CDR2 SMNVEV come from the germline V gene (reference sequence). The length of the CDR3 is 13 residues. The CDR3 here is CASSFSGLTEAFF. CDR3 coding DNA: TGTGCCAGCAGTTTCTCAGGATTAACTGAAGCTTTCTTT.

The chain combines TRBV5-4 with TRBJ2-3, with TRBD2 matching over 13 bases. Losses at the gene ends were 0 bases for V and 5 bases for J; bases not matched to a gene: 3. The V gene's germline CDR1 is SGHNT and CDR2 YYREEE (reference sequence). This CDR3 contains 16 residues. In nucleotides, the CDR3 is TGTGCCAGCAGCTTGGGGACTAGCGGGGGAAGAGATACGCAGTATTTT. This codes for CASSLGTSGGRDTQYF.

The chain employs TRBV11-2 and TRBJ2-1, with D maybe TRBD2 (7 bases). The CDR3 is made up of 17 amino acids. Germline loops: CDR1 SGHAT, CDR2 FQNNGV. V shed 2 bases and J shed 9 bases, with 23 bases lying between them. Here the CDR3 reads CASSLLGGGRVFTEQFF. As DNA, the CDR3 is TGTGCCAGCAGCTTATTGGGGGGGGGCAGGGTTTTCACTGAGCAGTTCTTC.

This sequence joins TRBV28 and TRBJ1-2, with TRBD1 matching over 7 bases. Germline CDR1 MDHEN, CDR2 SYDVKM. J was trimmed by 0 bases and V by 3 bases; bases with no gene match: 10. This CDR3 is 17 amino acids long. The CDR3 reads CASSFQGGALSNYGYTF. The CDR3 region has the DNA TGTGCCAGCAGTTTTCAGGGGGGGGCGCTATCTAACTATGGCTACACCTTC.

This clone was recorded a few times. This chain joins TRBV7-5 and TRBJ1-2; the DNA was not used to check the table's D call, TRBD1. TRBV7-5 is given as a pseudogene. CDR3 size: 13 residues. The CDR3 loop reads CARSLGQGNGYTF. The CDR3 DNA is TGTGCCAGAAGCTTAGGACAGGGAAACGGCTACACCTTC.

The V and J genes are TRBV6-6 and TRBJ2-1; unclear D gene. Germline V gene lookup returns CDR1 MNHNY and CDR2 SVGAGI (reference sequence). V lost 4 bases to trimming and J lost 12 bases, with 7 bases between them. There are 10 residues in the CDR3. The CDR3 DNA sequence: TGTGCCAGCAGTTCTATTACGCAGTTCTTC. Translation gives CASSSITQFF.

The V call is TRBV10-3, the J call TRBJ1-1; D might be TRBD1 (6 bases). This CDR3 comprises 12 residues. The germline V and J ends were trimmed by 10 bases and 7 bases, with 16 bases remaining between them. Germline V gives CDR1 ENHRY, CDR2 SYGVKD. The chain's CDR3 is CATGAGENEAFF. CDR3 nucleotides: TGTGCCACCGGGGCAGGGGAGAATGAAGCTTTCTTT.

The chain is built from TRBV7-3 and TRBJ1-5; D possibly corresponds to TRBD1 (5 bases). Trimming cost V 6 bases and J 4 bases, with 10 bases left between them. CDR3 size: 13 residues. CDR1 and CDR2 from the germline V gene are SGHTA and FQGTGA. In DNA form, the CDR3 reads TGTGCCAGCAGTGAACAGGCGAATCAGCCCCAGCATTTT. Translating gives CASSEQANQPQHF.

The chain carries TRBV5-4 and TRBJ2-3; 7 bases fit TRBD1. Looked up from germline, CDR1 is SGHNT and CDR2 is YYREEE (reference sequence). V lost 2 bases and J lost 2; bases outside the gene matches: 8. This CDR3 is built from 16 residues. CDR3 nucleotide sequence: TGTGCCAGCAGCTTAGCAGGGGGTTCTGTCACAGATACGCAGTATTTT. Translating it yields CASSLAGGSVTDTQYF. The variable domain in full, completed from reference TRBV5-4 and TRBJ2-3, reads ETGVTQSPTHLIKTRGQQVTLRCSSQSGHNTVSWYQQALGQGPQFIFQYYREEENGRGNFPPRFSGLQFPNYSSELNVNALELDDSALYLCASSLAGGSVTDTQYFGPGTRLTVL.

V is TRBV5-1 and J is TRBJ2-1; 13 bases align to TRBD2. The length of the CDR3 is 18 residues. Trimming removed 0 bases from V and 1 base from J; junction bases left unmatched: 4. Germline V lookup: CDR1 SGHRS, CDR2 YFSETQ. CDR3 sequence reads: CASSLAGTSGVSYNEQFF. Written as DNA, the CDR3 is TGCGCCAGCAGCTTGGCCGGGACTAGCGGGGTTTCCTACAATGAGCAGTTCTTC.

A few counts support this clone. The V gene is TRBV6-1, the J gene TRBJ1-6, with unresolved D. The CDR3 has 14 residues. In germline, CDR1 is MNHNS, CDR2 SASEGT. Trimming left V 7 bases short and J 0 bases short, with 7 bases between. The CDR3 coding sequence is TGTGCCAGCATCGGGAGCTCCTATAATTCACCCCTCCACTTT. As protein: CASIGSSYNSPLHF.

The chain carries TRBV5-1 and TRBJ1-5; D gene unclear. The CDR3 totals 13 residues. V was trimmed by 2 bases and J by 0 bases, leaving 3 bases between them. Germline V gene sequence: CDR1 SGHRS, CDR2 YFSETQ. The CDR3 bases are TGCGCCAGCAGCTTAGATAGCAATCAGCCCCAGCATTTT. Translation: CASSLDSNQPQHF.

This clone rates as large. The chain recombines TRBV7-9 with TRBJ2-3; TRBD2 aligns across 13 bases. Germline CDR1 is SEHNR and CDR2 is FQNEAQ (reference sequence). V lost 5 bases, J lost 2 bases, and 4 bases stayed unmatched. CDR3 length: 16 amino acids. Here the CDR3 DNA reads TGTGCCAGCAGCCCGGGACTAGCGGGGCTCACAGATACGCAGTATTTT. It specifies CASSPGLAGLTDTQYF.

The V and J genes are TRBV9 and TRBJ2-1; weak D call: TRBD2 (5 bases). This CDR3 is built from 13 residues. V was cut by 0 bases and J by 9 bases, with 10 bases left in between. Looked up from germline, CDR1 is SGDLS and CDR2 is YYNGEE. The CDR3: CASSVGLAVEQFF. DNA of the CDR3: TGTGCCAGCAGCGTAGGCCTAGCAGTTGAGCAGTTCTTC.